Presented here are 28 T cell receptor beta chains from one specimen sequenced in a study of PD-1 blockade in classical Hodgkin lymphoma. Each patient relapsed following autologous stem cell transplantation, and prior brentuximab vedotin exposure differed. TCRdb's table, derived via immunoSEQ multiplex PCR, lists solely in-frame clones and lacks some. The sample holds 70,000 to 80,000 clones, roughly 91% seen once. Sequenced material: peripheral blood mononuclear cells (PBMCs), taken at baseline. Source of these receptors: a human donor with classical Hodgkin lymphoma.

The gene calls are TRBV5-4 and TRBJ2-3, with D perhaps TRBD1 (5 bases). This CDR3 spans 15 amino acids. With 2 bases removed from V and 3 bases from J, the gap between germline ends came to 13 bases. Per the germline V gene, CDR1 is SGHNT and CDR2 is YYREEE (reference sequence). The CDR3 here is CASSFRVGITDTQYF. CDR3 bases: TGTGCCAGCAGCTTCAGGGTGGGAATTACAGATACGCAGTATTTT.

The rearrangement joins TRBV19 to TRBJ2-1; weak D call: TRBD2 (5 bases). Looked up from germline, CDR1 is LNHDA and CDR2 is SQIVND (reference sequence). Trimming removed 7 bases at V and 0 bases at J, with 13 bases between. There are 15 residues in the CDR3. The CDR3: CASTPSRISYNEQFF. As DNA, the CDR3 is TGTGCCAGTACTCCTAGCAGGATCTCCTACAATGAGCAGTTCTTC.

This clone was detected once. V gene TRBV19 combines with J gene TRBJ2-1, with 9 bases that match TRBD2. The germline gives CDR1 LNHDA, CDR2 SQIVND (reference sequence). The length of the CDR3 is 15 residues. The V and J ends lost 5 bases and 6 bases, in that order; junction bases with no gene match: 8. This chain's CDR3 is CASSFGGGAVNEQFF. As DNA, the CDR3 is TGTGCCAGTAGTTTTGGCGGGGGGGCCGTCAATGAGCAGTTCTTC.

The chain couples TRBV7-9 to TRBJ2-1; 9 bases fit TRBD1. Germline V gene data show CDR1 as SEHNR and CDR2 as FQNEAQ (reference sequence). The V gene end was trimmed by 6 bases and the J gene end by 1 base; junction bases not matched to a gene: 4. The CDR3 is 15 residues long. The CDR3 region has the DNA TGTGCCAGCAGGAAACAGGGGGCATCCTACAATGAGCAGTTCTTC. This gives the protein CASRKQGASYNEQFF.

The CDR3 sequence: CASSGWDLVAQYF. The DNA for the CDR3 is TGTGCCAGCAGTGGGTGGGACCTCGTGGCCCAGTACTTC. The chain couples TRBV6-1 to TRBJ2-5; the D call may be TRBD1 or TRBD2 (5 bases each). Germline V gene sequence: CDR1 MNHNS, CDR2 SASEGT. The length of the CDR3 is 13 residues. V lost 4 bases and J 9 bases, leaving 15 bases between the germline ends.

In this sample, this clone turned up once. This chain joins TRBV7-2 and TRBJ1-2; D may be TRBD1 (6 bases). Trimming left V 5 bases short and J 4 bases short, with 20 bases between. The CDR3 has 16 amino acids. Per the germline V gene, CDR1 is SGHTA and CDR2 is FQGNSA. The CDR3: CASSELIGGVGYGYTF. The CDR3 nucleotides read TGTGCCAGCAGCGAGCTTATAGGGGGGGTCGGCTATGGCTACACCTTC.

The chain joins TRBV30 to TRBJ2-7; D gene unclear. This CDR3 region has 13 residues. The ends were cut back, 2 bases at V and 0 bases at J, with 8 bases in the middle. In germline, CDR1 is GTSNPN, CDR2 SVGIG (reference sequence). CDR3 sequence (DNA): TGTGCCTGGAGTTTCTCCTCCTCCTACGAGCAGTACTTC. Its protein is CAWSFSSSYEQYF.

V and J are TRBV6-6 and TRBJ2-7, with 7 bases lining up with TRBD2. The germline V gene encodes CDR1 MNHNY and CDR2 SVGAGI (reference sequence). After removal of 5 bases from V and 3 bases from J, the junction contained 7 bases not matched to a gene. The length of the CDR3 is 14 residues. The chain's CDR3 is CASSPSGGSYEQYF. The CDR3 bases are TGTGCCAGCAGTCCCTCTGGCGGGAGCTACGAGCAGTACTTC.

The chain has TRBV5-1 and TRBJ1-1; 10 bases agree with TRBD1. In germline, CDR1 is SGHRS, CDR2 YFSETQ. This CDR3 has 19 amino acids. V lost 1 base, J lost 6 bases, and 18 bases stayed unmatched. The CDR3 is CASSLLFGTDRGYDSEAFF. The DNA for the CDR3 is TGCGCCAGCAGCTTGTTGTTTGGGACGGACAGGGGGTACGACTCTGAAGCTTTCTTT.

This clone is a singleton in its sample. DNA of the CDR3: TGCGCCAGCAGCCAAGATCGGTTTGGGGTAGCGGGGGGGCGCCCCGGCACCGGGGAGCTGTTTTTT. Encoded protein: CASSQDRFGVAGGRPGTGELFF. The rearrangement uses TRBV4-1 and TRBJ2-2; TRBD2 aligns across 11 bases. V gave up 0 bases and J gave up 4 bases; unmatched junction bases: 19. The CDR3 is 22 residues long. Looked up from germline, CDR1 is MGHRA and CDR2 is YSYEKL.

V is TRBV5-1 and J is TRBJ2-2; possible D gene TRBD1, 5 bases. V was trimmed by 1 base and J by 4 bases, leaving 14 bases between them. The CDR3 is 16 residues long. Looked up from germline, CDR1 is SGHRS and CDR2 is YFSETQ. CDR3 sequence reads: CASSLSPTESTGELFF. The CDR3 DNA is TGCGCCAGCAGCTTGTCGCCGACAGAAAGCACCGGGGAGCTGTTTTTT.

The gene calls are TRBV4-1 and TRBJ1-2, with 8 bases lining up with TRBD1. Looked up from germline, CDR1 is MGHRA and CDR2 is YSYEKL. The V segment lost 0 bases and the J segment 1 base; nucleotides outside the gene matches: 7. The CDR3 runs 17 residues. Here the CDR3 DNA reads TGCGCCAGCAGCCAAGAGGTGGACAGGGAGAGTAACTATGGCTACACCTTC. Its protein is CASSQEVDRESNYGYTF.

Only one count was recorded for this clone. The gene calls are TRBV19 and TRBJ1-5; D gene ambiguous. Per germline, CDR1 LNHDA and CDR2 SQIVND (reference sequence). This CDR3 region has 14 residues. Trimming left V 7 bases short and J 7 bases short, with 17 bases between. CDR3 coding DNA: TGTGCCAGTAACCCGGACTTCGTGAGCCAGCCCCAGCATTTT. It encodes CASNPDFVSQPQHF. The full variable domain, completed using reference TRBV19 and TRBJ1-5, is DGGITQSPKYLFRKEGQNVTLSCEQNLNHDAMYWYRQDPGQGLRLIYYSQIVNDFQKGDIAEGYSVSREKKESFPLTVTSAQKNPTAFYLCASNPDFVSQPQHFGDGTRLSIL.

The V gene is TRBV5-5, the J gene TRBJ2-1; no clear D gene. V lost 1 base to trimming and J lost 8 bases, with 10 bases between them. The CDR3 length is 13 residues. Germline-derived CDR1 and CDR2 are SGHKS and YYEKEE (reference sequence). CDR3 protein: CASSLLDAYEQFF. The DNA for the CDR3 is TGTGCCAGCAGCTTGCTCGATGCTTATGAGCAGTTCTTC.

The rearrangement joins TRBV4-1 to TRBJ1-6; no clear D. The germline V gene has CDR1 MGHRA and CDR2 YSYEKL. V was shortened by 0 bases and J by 8 bases, with 8 bases between the two germline ends. This CDR3 spans 14 amino acids. CDR3 DNA: TGCGCCAGCAGCCAAGATTATACTGATTCACCCCTCCACTTT. Translation: CASSQDYTDSPLHF.

This chain uses TRBV5-4 with TRBJ2-1; no firm D call. V was trimmed by 7 bases and J by 9 bases, leaving 11 bases between them. The CDR3 has 11 residues. Germline loops: CDR1 SGHNT, CDR2 YYREEE (reference sequence). CDR3 sequence: CASSSEAEQFF. The CDR3 nucleotides read TGTGCCAGCTCCTCCGAGGCTGAGCAGTTCTTC.

The V and J genes are TRBV13 and TRBJ2-7; 10 bases are a match to TRBD2. With 5 bases clipped from V and 3 bases from J, the junction kept 4 bases outside the gene matches. The CDR3 length is 14 residues. The V gene's germline CDR1 is PRHDT and CDR2 FYEKMQ (reference sequence). CDR3 in amino acids: CASSILAGGYEQYF. The CDR3 DNA sequence: TGTGCCAGCAGCATATTAGCGGGGGGCTACGAGCAGTACTTC. Filled out from reference TRBV13 and TRBJ2-7, the complete variable domain reads AAGVIQSPRHLIKEKRETATLKCYPIPRHDTVYWYQQGPGQDPQFLISFYEKMQSDKGSIPDRFSAQQFSDYHSELNMSSLELGDSALYFCASSILAGGYEQYFGPGTRLTVT.

The chain joins TRBV30 to TRBJ2-1; 10 nucleotides match TRBD1. V was pared by 2 bases and J by 4 bases, with 8 bases of the junction left unmatched. The CDR3 contains 16 residues. Germline V lookup: CDR1 GTSNPN, CDR2 SVGIG (reference sequence). The CDR3 bases are TGTGCCTGGAGTCGGGACAGGGGACAGAATTACAATGAGCAGTTCTTC. It codes for CAWSRDRGQNYNEQFF.

The V gene is TRBV6-1, the J gene TRBJ1-2; D not certain. Between the trimmed V and J ends, which lost 1 base and 7 bases, there was a span of 10 bases. CDR1 is MNHNS and CDR2 is SASEGT in the germline V gene. This CDR3 contains 13 residues. The CDR3 region is CASSEGDLRGYTF. The CDR3 region has the DNA TGTGCCAGCAGTGAAGGGGATTTGCGTGGCTACACCTTC.

The chain has TRBV27 and TRBJ1-2, with D perhaps matching TRBD1 (5 bases). This CDR3 has 14 residues. Looked up from germline, CDR1 is MNHEY and CDR2 is SMNVEV (reference sequence). V lost 6 bases and J 1 base, leaving 12 bases between the germline ends. The DNA for the CDR3 is TGTGCCAGCAGCCGGGTAGGGGATAACTATGGCTACACCTTC. Amino acid sequence: CASSRVGDNYGYTF.

The rearrangement uses TRBV9 and TRBJ2-7; 8 bases fit TRBD1. CDR1 is SGDLS and CDR2 is YYNGEE in the germline V gene. Trimming at V came to 0 bases and at J to 5 bases, leaving 1 base not matched to a gene. The CDR3 is made up of 13 amino acids. This CDR3 is CASSVGQGNEQYF. The CDR3 bases are TGTGCCAGCAGCGTAGGACAGGGGAACGAGCAGTACTTC.

The V gene is TRBV9, the J gene TRBJ1-1; 7 positions agree with TRBD1. CDR1 is SGDLS and CDR2 is YYNGEE in the germline V gene. Trimming at V came to 3 bases and at J to 6 bases, leaving 8 bases not matched to a gene. This CDR3 spans 14 amino acids. This CDR3 reads CASSAQTGMAEAFF. For the CDR3, the DNA is TGTGCCAGCAGCGCCCAGACAGGGATGGCTGAAGCTTTCTTT.

The chain links TRBV28 to TRBJ1-6; TRBD1 matches at 7 bases. The CDR3 runs to 16 residues. V lost 2 bases, J lost 8 bases, and 9 bases stayed unmatched. Germline lookup yields CDR1 MDHEN and CDR2 SYDVKM. CDR3 region: CASSLMSGTAYSPLHF. CDR3 bases: TGTGCCAGCAGTTTAATGAGCGGGACAGCTTATTCACCCCTCCACTTT.

V is TRBV6-5 and J is TRBJ1-6; TRBD1 matches 7 bases. V lost 2 bases and J lost 10; bases outside the gene matches: 5. CDR3 length: 14 amino acids. Germline assignment: CDR1 MNHEY and CDR2 SVGAGI. CDR3 bases: TGTGCCAGCAGTTACGAACAGGGGACGTCACCCCTCCACTTT. Its protein product is CASSYEQGTSPLHF.

The genes are TRBV7-6 and TRBJ2-1, with 7 bases lining up with TRBD1. Germline CDR1 and CDR2: SGHVS and FNYEAQ. After removal of 4 bases from V and 7 bases from J, the junction contained 10 bases not matched to a gene. The CDR3 contains 15 residues. DNA of the CDR3: TGTGCCAGCAGCTCAGCAGGGGGATGGGCTAATGAGCAGTTCTTC. Its translation: CASSSAGGWANEQFF.

This clone was counted a few times. The chain couples TRBV27 to TRBJ1-4, with D perhaps TRBD1 (5 bases). The V gene lost 3 bases and the J gene lost 8 bases, with 13 bases spanning the gap. In germline, CDR1 is MNHEY, CDR2 SMNVEV (reference sequence). This CDR3 region has 14 residues. CDR3 sequence (DNA): TGTGCCAGCAGTTTGCAGGGTACTTGGGAAAAACTGTTTTTT. It encodes CASSLQGTWEKLFF.

The chain carries TRBV7-9 and TRBJ1-6; D is unclear. The CDR3 covers 13 residues. V dropped 5 bases and J dropped 8 bases, with 10 bases sitting between them. Germline V gene lookup returns CDR1 SEHNR and CDR2 FQNEAQ (reference sequence). The CDR3 loop reads CASSTVDYSPLHF. CDR3 coding DNA: TGTGCCAGCAGCACGGTAGATTATTCACCCCTCCACTTT.

This chain links TRBV7-8 with TRBJ2-7; possibly TRBD2 for D (6 bases). The V gene lost 0 bases and the J gene lost 0 bases, with 6 bases spanning the gap. Germline CDR1 reads SGHVS; CDR2 reads FQNEAQ. CDR3 length: 14 amino acids. The CDR3 region is CASSLAGSSYEQYF. DNA for the CDR3: TGTGCCAGCAGCTTAGCCGGGAGCTCCTACGAGCAGTACTTC.